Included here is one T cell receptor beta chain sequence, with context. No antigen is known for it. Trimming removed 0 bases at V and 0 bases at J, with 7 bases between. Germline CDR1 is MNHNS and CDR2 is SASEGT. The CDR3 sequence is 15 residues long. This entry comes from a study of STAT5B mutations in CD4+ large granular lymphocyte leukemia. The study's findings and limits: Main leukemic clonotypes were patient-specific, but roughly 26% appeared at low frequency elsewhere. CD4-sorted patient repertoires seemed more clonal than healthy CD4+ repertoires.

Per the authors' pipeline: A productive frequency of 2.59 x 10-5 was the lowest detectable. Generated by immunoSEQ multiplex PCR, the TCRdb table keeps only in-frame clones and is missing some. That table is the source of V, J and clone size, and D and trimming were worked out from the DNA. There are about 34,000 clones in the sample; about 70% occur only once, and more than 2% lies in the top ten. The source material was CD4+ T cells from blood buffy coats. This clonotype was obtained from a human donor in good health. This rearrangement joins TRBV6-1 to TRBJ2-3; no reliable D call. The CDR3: CASSEAKASTDTQYF. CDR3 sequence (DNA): TGTGCCAGCAGTGAAGCGAAGGCTAGCACAGATACGCAGTATTTT.